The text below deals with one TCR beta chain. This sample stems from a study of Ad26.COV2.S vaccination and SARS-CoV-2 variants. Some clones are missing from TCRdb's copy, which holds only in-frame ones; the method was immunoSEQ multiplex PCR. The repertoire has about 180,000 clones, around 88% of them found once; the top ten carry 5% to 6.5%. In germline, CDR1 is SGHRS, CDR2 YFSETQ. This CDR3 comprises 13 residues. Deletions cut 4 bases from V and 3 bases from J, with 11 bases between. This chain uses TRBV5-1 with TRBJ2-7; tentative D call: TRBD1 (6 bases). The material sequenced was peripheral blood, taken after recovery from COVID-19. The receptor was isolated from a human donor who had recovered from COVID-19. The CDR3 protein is CASSGGQYYEQYF. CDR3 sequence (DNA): TGCGCCAGCAGCGGAGGACAGTACTACGAGCAGTACTTC.